The text below deals with one TCR beta chain. Assay used: immunoSEQ multiplex PCR; TCRdb lists only in-frame clones, some missing. The table includes roughly 88,000 clones, approximately 93% detected once. The data belong to a study of control samples from healthy donors and cancer patients. In germline, CDR1 is SEHNR, CDR2 FQNEAQ (reference sequence). Trimming removed 2 bases from V and 4 bases from J; junction bases left unmatched: 7. The CDR3 spans 15 residues. The source is a woman aged 25 to 39 in good health. The chain uses TRBV7-9 and TRBJ1-1; TRBD1 matches 7 bases. The sequenced sample was blood. The CDR3 nucleotides are TGTGCCAGCAGCTTAATCAGGGGGGCGTTCACTGAAGCTTTCTTT. Its protein is CASSLIRGAFTEAFF.